The rows below give T cell receptor beta chains drawn from one sample of a study of shared clonotypes between healthy human individuals. The table came from immunoSEQ multiplex PCR; TCRdb's copy has only in-frame clones and leaves some out. The sample lists roughly 1,500,000 clones; approximately 98% were seen once. The sequencing sample was made of naive CD4+ T cells sorted from blood. The receptors were gathered from a man aged 30 to 45 in good health. Each CDR3 is given without its conserved first and last residue. Each record gives: J gene, clone size, V gene, CDR3 protein. Some rows have no size entry. The others give once, few or many, or a class for an expanded clone.

j_gene: TRBJ2-3
abundance: .
v_gene: TRBV7-2
CDR3aa: ASSLIGSWDPTDTQY

j_gene: TRBJ1-1
abundance: .
v_gene: TRBV30
CDR3aa: AWLRFGGTEAF

j_gene: TRBJ2-7
abundance: .
v_gene: TRBV11-1
CDR3aa: ASRDTGDHYEQY

j_gene: TRBJ2-3
abundance: .
v_gene: TRBV5-4
CDR3aa: ASSTWTSGSTDTQY

j_gene: TRBJ1-5
abundance: .
v_gene: TRBV28
CDR3aa: ASSIRQFVQH

j_gene: TRBJ2-7
abundance: .
v_gene: TRBV27
CDR3aa: ASTRTSGRASYEQY

j_gene: TRBJ2-2
abundance: once
v_gene: TRBV9
CDR3aa: ASSVGGRGTGELF

j_gene: TRBJ1-2
abundance: .
v_gene: TRBV18
CDR3aa: ASSPPGADYGYT

j_gene: TRBJ2-1
abundance: .
v_gene: TRBV29-1
CDR3aa: SVRQGAPGEQF

j_gene: TRBJ1-1
abundance: .
v_gene: TRBV7-9
CDR3aa: ASSLQGTNTEAF

j_gene: TRBJ2-7
abundance: .
v_gene: TRBV19
CDR3aa: ASSAPGQRTKQY

j_gene: TRBJ1-1
abundance: .
v_gene: TRBV2
CDR3aa: ASIRDARAF

j_gene: TRBJ2-3
abundance: .
v_gene: TRBV5-5
CDR3aa: ASSFSHTTTDTQY

j_gene: TRBJ1-4
abundance: .
v_gene: TRBV5-6
CDR3aa: ASSFDGPVEKLF

j_gene: TRBJ1-1
abundance: .
v_gene: TRBV7-8
CDR3aa: ASSIPTGGTEAF

j_gene: TRBJ2-5
abundance: .
v_gene: TRBV5-1
CDR3aa: ASSRDNRVNQETQY

j_gene: TRBJ2-7
abundance: .
v_gene: TRBV28
CDR3aa: ASSQGPSSYEQY

j_gene: TRBJ2-7
abundance: .
v_gene: TRBV7-8
CDR3aa: ASSARDLSYEQY

j_gene: TRBJ2-5
abundance: .
v_gene: TRBV19
CDR3aa: ASSIDLTGQETQY

j_gene: TRBJ2-5
abundance: .
v_gene: TRBV7-9
CDR3aa: ASSSGSRGETQY

j_gene: TRBJ1-3
abundance: .
v_gene: TRBV7-6
CDR3aa: ASSQESSGNTIY

j_gene: TRBJ2-1
abundance: .
v_gene: TRBV7-9
CDR3aa: ASSFSGTSYNEQF

j_gene: TRBJ1-3
abundance: .
v_gene: TRBV5-4
CDR3aa: ASSLGDSGNTIY

j_gene: TRBJ1-2
abundance: .
v_gene: TRBV29-1
CDR3aa: SVELGGNYGYT

j_gene: TRBJ2-1
abundance: .
v_gene: TRBV10-3
CDR3aa: AISEYKSGIYNEQF

j_gene: TRBJ2-7
abundance: .
v_gene: TRBV7-9
CDR3aa: ASRGSGTYEQY

j_gene: TRBJ2-7
abundance: .
v_gene: TRBV5-1
CDR3aa: ASSLAGRSSYEQY

j_gene: TRBJ2-7
abundance: .
v_gene: TRBV6-5
CDR3aa: ASSYSTLAGTYEQY

j_gene: TRBJ2-6
abundance: .
v_gene: TRBV5-6
CDR3aa: ASSPTGTRTTGANVLT

j_gene: TRBJ1-5
abundance: .
v_gene: TRBV28
CDR3aa: ASSPWEGQGGNQPQH

j_gene: TRBJ2-7
abundance: .
v_gene: TRBV5-1
CDR3aa: ASRMDMNSYEQY

j_gene: TRBJ2-3
abundance: .
v_gene: TRBV7-2
CDR3aa: ASSLALGPDTQY

j_gene: TRBJ1-2
abundance: .
v_gene: TRBV7-8
CDR3aa: ASRPGLTYGYT

j_gene: TRBJ2-5
abundance: .
v_gene: TRBV5-4
CDR3aa: ASSLLPWDRVTQY

j_gene: TRBJ1-2
abundance: .
v_gene: TRBV4-1
CDR3aa: ASSDPGRYGYT

j_gene: TRBJ2-5
abundance: .
v_gene: TRBV9
CDR3aa: ASSARTSGRATETQY

j_gene: TRBJ2-7
abundance: .
v_gene: TRBV7-8
CDR3aa: ASSPRTGSGGYEQY

j_gene: TRBJ2-3
abundance: .
v_gene: TRBV6-1
CDR3aa: ASIDLTDTQY

j_gene: TRBJ2-7
abundance: .
v_gene: TRBV18
CDR3aa: ASSPGRGSYEQY

j_gene: TRBJ2-7
abundance: .
v_gene: TRBV5-1
CDR3aa: ASSLLQGLSSYEQY

j_gene: TRBJ1-5
abundance: .
v_gene: TRBV6-5
CDR3aa: ASKLTAGNQPQH

j_gene: TRBJ2-7
abundance: .
v_gene: TRBV10-3
CDR3aa: AISNDRGRYEQY

j_gene: TRBJ2-3
abundance: once
v_gene: TRBV10-1
CDR3aa: ASSAGASNTDTQY

j_gene: TRBJ2-7
abundance: .
v_gene: TRBV11-2
CDR3aa: ASSFYGSLNSYEQY

j_gene: TRBJ2-4
abundance: .
v_gene: TRBV7-9
CDR3aa: ASSITTGRCD

j_gene: TRBJ2-1
abundance: .
v_gene: TRBV4-3
CDR3aa: ASSQGRQGESRQF

j_gene: TRBJ2-3
abundance: .
v_gene: TRBV27
CDR3aa: ASSLSRDAGVDTQY

j_gene: TRBJ1-1
abundance: .
v_gene: TRBV28
CDR3aa: ASSSWTGVITEAF

j_gene: TRBJ2-2
abundance: .
v_gene: TRBV19
CDR3aa: ASSITGQVSTGELF

j_gene: TRBJ1-1
abundance: .
v_gene: TRBV6-4
CDR3aa: ASSEEGGNTEAF

j_gene: TRBJ2-1
abundance: .
v_gene: TRBV25-1
CDR3aa: ASSRGLLLTYNEQF

j_gene: TRBJ2-7
abundance: .
v_gene: TRBV27
CDR3aa: ASSLRGPYEQY

j_gene: TRBJ2-1
abundance: .
v_gene: TRBV7-9
CDR3aa: ASRTGTSGSYEQF

j_gene: TRBJ1-2
abundance: .
v_gene: TRBV14
CDR3aa: ASSQGLSRRGGAYGYT

j_gene: TRBJ2-7
abundance: .
v_gene: TRBV7-8
CDR3aa: ASSLERFYEQY

j_gene: TRBJ2-3
abundance: .
v_gene: TRBV29-1
CDR3aa: SASTGQGTDTQY

j_gene: TRBJ2-7
abundance: .
v_gene: TRBV6-5
CDR3aa: ASSLAGVSYEQY